A single sample is the source of the 6 T cell receptor beta chains below, sequenced in a study of blood T cell repertoires in COVID-19. Repertoires were generated with immunoSEQ multiplex PCR, while TCRdb's copy carries only in-frame clones and drops some. The sample holds about 210,000 clones, 90% to 95% seen once. The sample was peripheral blood. These TCRs come from a man aged 25-40 years with acute or convalescent COVID-19.

The genes are TRBV5-1 and TRBJ1-1; 7 positions agree with TRBD1. The V gene end was trimmed by 4 bases and the J gene end by 2 bases; junction bases not matched to a gene: 2. This CDR3 contains 13 residues. The germline gives CDR1 SGHRS, CDR2 YFSETQ. The CDR3 is CASSQGGNTEAFF. In DNA, the CDR3 is TGCGCCAGCAGCCAAGGGGGCAACACTGAAGCTTTCTTT.

This clone has a count of ten or more. The chain is built from TRBV30 and TRBJ2-5, with D perhaps TRBD1 (6 bases). CDR1 is GTSNPN and CDR2 is SVGIG in the germline V gene (reference sequence). V lost 4 bases to trimming and J lost 3 bases, with 15 bases between them. This CDR3 contains 14 residues. CDR3 DNA sequence: TGTGCCTGGAAGTGGGGCAGGGGCAAAGAGACCCAGTACTTC. It encodes CAWKWGRGKETQYF.

This clone was counted a few times. The chain recombines TRBV7-3 with TRBJ2-2; possible D gene TRBD2, 6 bases. This CDR3 has 12 residues. CDR1 SGHTA and CDR2 FQGTGA come from the germline V gene. Trimming took 11 bases from V and 4 from J, leaving 11 bases between them. CDR3 bases: TGTGCCGTAGGCGGGGCCACCGGGGAGCTGTTTTTT. Protein sequence: CAVGGATGELFF.

V and J are TRBV5-1 and TRBJ2-7; the match to TRBD2 covers 11 bases. This CDR3 contains 18 residues. The germline V gene encodes CDR1 SGHRS and CDR2 YFSETQ. Trimming cost V 3 bases and J 1 base; bases outside gene matches: 12. CDR3 bases: TGCGCCAGCAGCTCCCTACGAGCCGGGACTAGCGGTTCCTACGAGCAGTACTTC. It codes for CASSSLRAGTSGSYEQYF.

The chain has TRBV27 and TRBJ1-2, with TRBD1 as a possible D gene (6 bases). In germline, CDR1 is MNHEY, CDR2 SMNVEV (reference sequence). The CDR3 loop spans 13 amino acids. The V and J ends lost 2 bases and 2 bases respectively, with 6 bases between them. CDR3 nucleotides: TGTGCCAGCAGTTTAACAGGGAACTATGGCTACACCTTC. Residues: CASSLTGNYGYTF.

J is TRBJ2-1 and V is TRBV21-1; the table's TRBD1 call for D was not verified on the DNA. TRBV21-1 is a pseudogene locus. The CDR3 spans 15 residues. The CDR3 DNA reads as TGTGCCAGCAGCAAAGCTCGACAGGGGGAGATGGCGCAGTTCTTC. It codes for CASSKARQGEMAQFF.